The rows below give T cell receptor beta chains drawn from one sample of a study of T cells in Graves' hyperthyroidism and ophthalmopathy. TCRdb re-derived calls from the multiplex PCR reads in MiXCR, one entry per CDR3 protein. Of more than 550,000 distinct CDR3 sequences detected, 15% to 20% appear once; the ten largest clones hold about 16%. The sample consisted of blood. These receptors came from a man between 50 and 59 years old with Graves' hyperthyroidism. Each CDR3 is given with its conserved first and last residue. D genes are given only for firm matches. For some rows the clone size is stated as once, few or many, or as a class when expanded; others skip it.

>few|TRBD2|16|TRBJ2-3|TRBV4-3
CASSQDSAGATDTQYF
TGCGCCAGCAGCCAAGATAGTGCGGGAGCAACAGATACGCAGTATTTT
>many|TRBD1|16|TRBJ1-5|TRBV6-1
CASSPGTGDSNQPQHF
TGTGCCAGCAGCCCCGGGACAGGAGATAGCAATCAGCCCCAGCATTTT
>.|.|14|TRBJ2-7|TRBV5-1
CASSWTRSSYEQYF
TGCGCCAGCAGCTGGACACGAAGCTCCTACGAGCAGTACTTC
>.|.|16|TRBJ1-5|TRBV4-2
CASSQDPEQGYQPQHF
TGTGCCAGCAGCCAAGATCCGGAACAGGGATATCAGCCCCAGCATTTT
>many|TRBD2|16|TRBJ2-1|TRBV5-1
CASSPGLAGSYNEQFF
TGTGCCAGCAGTCCGGGACTAGCGGGTTCCTACAATGAGCAGTTCTTC
>.|TRBD2|16|TRBJ2-3|TRBV30
CAWSVGSGGFTDTQYF
TGTGCCTGGAGTGTCGGGAGCGGGGGTTTTACAGATACGCAGTATTTT
>many|TRBD2|14|TRBJ2-5|TRBV11-2
CASSQWTSGTLMNF
TGTGCCAGCAGCCAATGGACTAGCGGAACCCTCATGAACTTC
>many|.|13|TRBJ1-2|TRBV6-6
CASSYGVRDGYTF
TGTGCCAGCAGTTACGGGGTTCGGGATGGCTACACCTTC
>few|.|12|TRBJ1-1|TRBV7-9
CASSTGVLEAFF
TGTGCCAGCAGCACCGGGGTCCTTGAAGCTTTCTTT
>.|TRBD2|15|TRBJ2-5|TRBV20-1
CSARGTSGSKETEYF
TGCAGTGCTAGGGGGACTAGCGGGTCGAAAGAGACCGAGTACTTC
>once|TRBD2|19|TRBJ2-6|TRBV9
CASSPRLAGGTSGANVLTF
TGTGCCAGCAGCCCAAGACTAGCGGGAGGTACCTCTGGGGCCAACGTCCTGACTTTC
>few|TRBD2|17|TRBJ2-7|TRBV20-1
CSARDYLAGGTSYEQYF
TGCAGTGCTAGAGATTATCTAGCGGGAGGCACCTCCTACGAGCAGTACTTC
>many|.|15|TRBJ2-1|TRBV5-1
CASSEGVISYNEQFF
TGCGCCAGCAGCGAGGGGGTTATCTCCTACAATGAGCAGTTCTTC
>many|.|15|TRBJ2-2|TRBV12-3/TRBV12-4
CASRMASSNTGELFF
TGTGCCAGCAGGATGGCTAGCTCAAACACCGGGGAGCTGTTTTTT
>few|.|16|TRBJ1-2|TRBV30
CAWSVVYLTADYGYTF
TGTGCCTGGAGTGTGGTATATTTGACAGCGGACTATGGCTACACCTTC
>.|.|14|TRBJ2-1|TRBV7-2
CASNREWVSNEQFF
TGTGCCAGCAATCGGGAGTGGGTTTCCAATGAGCAGTTCTTC
>many|.|14|TRBJ1-2|TRBV10-3
CAIRVGQNNYGYTF
TGTGCCATCAGGGTTGGACAGAACAACTATGGCTACACCTTC
>.|TRBD2|15|TRBJ2-5|TRBV20-1
CSARGTSGRRETQYF
TGCAGTGCTAGGGGGACTAGCGGGAGGAGGGAGACCCAGTACTTC
>many|TRBD2|15|TRBJ2-5|TRBV9
CASSASGIVQETQYF
TGTGCCAGCAGCGCTAGCGGGATCGTCCAAGAGACCCAGTACTTC
>few|.|15|TRBJ2-3|TRBV18
CASSPATSSTDTQYF
TGTGCCAGCTCACCAGCCACTTCTAGCACAGATACGCAGTATTTT
>few|.|16|TRBJ1-4|TRBV10-3
CAISVHREGSNEKLFF
TGTGCCATCAGTGTTCACAGGGAAGGTTCTAATGAAAAACTGTTTTTT
>many|.|16|TRBJ2-3|TRBV20-1
CSAIGGTRTRTDTQYF
TGCAGTGCTATAGGCGGGACTCGAACTCGCACAGATACGCAGTATTTT
>few|TRBD1|16|TRBJ1-3|TRBV5-1
CASSSGQAAGGNTIYF
TGCGCCAGCAGCTCTGGACAGGCCGCAGGAGGAAACACCATATATTTT
>many|.|16|TRBJ2-1|TRBV7-9
CASSPRVGGPVNEQFF
TGTGCCAGCAGCCCTCGGGTGGGGGGGCCGGTCAATGAGCAGTTCTTC
>.|.|14|TRBJ2-1|TRBV7-2
CASSLDAGINGQFF
TGTGCCAGCAGCTTAGACGCAGGGATCAATGGGCAGTTCTTC
>.|.|14|TRBJ2-5|TRBV24-1
CATSDFGVSETQYF
TGTGCCACCAGTGATTTCGGGGTTTCGGAGACCCAGTACTTC
>.|.|15|TRBJ1-3|TRBV7-9
CASTYEERSGNTIYF
TGTGCCAGCACCTACGAGGAGCGCTCTGGAAACACCATATATTTT
>.|.|13|TRBJ2-7|TRBV6-5
CASSYRQNYEQYF
TGTGCCAGCAGTTACCGTCAGAACTACGAGCAGTACTTC
>few|TRBD1|20|TRBJ2-3|TRBV24-1
CATSDFRPTGTGGSPHTQYF
TGTGCCACCAGTGATTTTCGCCCCACCGGGACAGGTGGATCCCCCCATACGCAGTATTTT